This T cell receptor (beta chain) originates from a study of cytomegalovirus exposure and HLA in healthy donors. Use of 60 Vbeta and 13 Jbeta primers characterized the PCR. TCRdb's table, derived via immunoSEQ multiplex PCR, lists solely in-frame clones and lacks some. The repertoire holds around 200,000 clones, with almost 80% as singletons. This clone was detected only once. Its matching antigen is unknown. CDR3 length: 16 residues. The germline gives CDR1 SGHAT, CDR2 FQDESV (reference sequence). The ends were cut back, 5 bases at V and 0 bases at J, with 15 bases in the middle. Study results and limitations: As a later analysis showed, a missense DCLRE1C variant was linked to trimming of TCR beta V- and J-genes. The study put 150 to 200 TCR beta chains on its list as cytomegalovirus-associated. Among TCR beta chains of equal frequency, HLA-associated ones were more clonally expanded in a later analysis. As a later analysis revealed, the rate of TCR association differed by HLA locus, with DRB1 most and HLA-C fewest.

The source is a man aged 18-30 years in good health and CMV-seronegative. Sequenced: PBMCs. The J gene is TRBJ2-3, the V gene TRBV11-1, with D maybe TRBD2 (6 bases). The CDR3 DNA reads as TGTGCCAGCAGCCATAGCGGCCAGACTAGCACAGATACGCAGTATTTT. As protein: CASSHSGQTSTDTQYF. The complete variable domain, with remaining parts taken from reference TRBV11-1 and TRBJ2-3, reads EAEVAQSPRYKITEKSQAVAFWCDPISGHATLYWYRQILGQGPELLVQFQDESVVDDSQLPKDRFSAERLKGVDSTLKIQPAELGDSAMYLCASSHSGQTSTDTQYFGPGTRLTVL.